What follows are 25 T cell receptor beta chains derived from one specimen sequenced in a study of molecular identifiers for immune sequencing clone quantification. Via MiXCR, TCRdb re-called the PCR reads, giving one row per CDR3 protein. The sample yields about 640,000 distinct CDR3 sequences, 15% to 20% seen once. Material: naive CD8+ T cells from blood, with Jurkat cell RNA spiked in. Subset denoted: FACS-sorted CD8+CD4-CCR7+CD45RA+ naive T cells. The receptor source for this set is a human donor in good health. Some libraries in this study had Jurkat cell RNA spiked in.

The chain uses TRBV14 and TRBJ2-1, with D unclear. The CDR3 totals 16 residues. CDR1 is SGHDN, CDR2 FVKESK, per germline. V lost 4 bases to trimming and J lost 0 bases, with 13 bases between them. CDR3 loop: CASSPSWAVSYNEQFF. As DNA, the CDR3 is TGTGCCAGCAGCCCATCTTGGGCAGTCTCCTACAATGAGCAGTTCTTC.

This chain links TRBV27 with TRBJ2-1; maybe TRBD2 (5 bases). Germline loops: CDR1 MNHEY, CDR2 SMNVEV (reference sequence). CDR3 length: 13 amino acids. Trimming cost V 1 base and J 10 bases, with 11 bases left between them. This CDR3 reads CASSLYLAKEQFF. In DNA, the CDR3 is TGTGCCAGCAGTTTATACCTAGCTAAGGAGCAGTTCTTC.

This clonotype was recorded many times. V gene TRBV30 combines with J gene TRBJ2-7, with D maybe TRBD1 (6 bases). Per the germline V gene, CDR1 is GTSNPN and CDR2 is SVGIG (reference sequence). V lost 3 bases, J lost 7 bases, and 22 bases lay in between. This CDR3 is built from 15 residues. CDR3 sequence reads: CAWRYQGTPYGEQYF. As DNA, the CDR3 is TGTGCCTGGAGGTACCAGGGGACCCCTTATGGGGAGCAGTACTTC.

Note on this clonotype: One base away lies a much larger clone, so this may be a sequencing read error. V and J are TRBV7-2 and TRBJ2-7, with TRBD1 as a possible D gene (6 bases). Trimming pared 10 bases from V and 4 bases from J, leaving 20 bases between. This CDR3 comprises 14 residues. The germline gives CDR1 SGHTA, CDR2 FQGNSA. In DNA, the CDR3 is TGTGCCAACAGACCGCTAGGGGGTTATTACGAGCAGTACTTC. It yields the protein CANRPLGGYYEQYF.

This clonotype was seen more than once but under ten times. The chain joins TRBV6-5 to TRBJ2-3, with a tentative D call TRBD2 (5 bases). Germline CDR1 MNHEY, CDR2 SVGAGI. V was shortened by 6 bases and J by 3 bases, with 10 bases between the two germline ends. The CDR3 is 13 amino acids. The CDR3 spells CASSPTNTDTQYF. The CDR3 nucleotides are TGTGCCAGCAGCCCGACTAATACAGATACGCAGTATTTT.

In this sample, this clonotype turned up many times. V and J are TRBV2 and TRBJ2-3; 9 nucleotides match TRBD2. The CDR3 covers 17 residues. From germline, CDR1 is SNHLY and CDR2 FYNNEI. Germline trimming cut 6 bases from V and 2 bases from J; bases unmatched to any gene: 12. The CDR3 bases are TGTGCCAGCAGAAAAGGGGCTAGCGGGACTATCACAGATACGCAGTATTTT. Translation: CASRKGASGTITDTQYF.

This clonotype has ten or more counts. The chain has TRBV6-5 and TRBJ1-6; tentative D call: TRBD1 (5 bases). V shed 0 bases and J shed 7 bases, with 19 bases lying between them. The CDR3 has 18 amino acids. Germline-derived CDR1 and CDR2 are MNHEY and SVGAGI. Here the CDR3 reads CASSYSISEGMFNSPLHF. Written as DNA, the CDR3 is TGTGCCAGCAGTTACTCGATTAGTGAGGGGATGTTCAATTCACCCCTCCACTTT.

To note about this clonotype: A much larger clone is a single base away; this may be a read error. The J gene is TRBJ2-7, the V gene TRBV4-2, with 10 bases identical to TRBD2. This CDR3 has 15 amino acids. The germline CDR1 and CDR2 sequences are LGHNA and YNFKEQ. CDR3 amino acids: CASSQEASGSLELYF. The CDR3, as DNA: TGTGCCAGCAGCCAAGAGGCTAGCGGGAGCCTCGAGCTGTACTTC.

The gene calls are TRBV10-3 and TRBJ1-5; TRBD1 matches 8 bases. The germline CDR1 and CDR2 sequences are ENHRY and SYGVKD. The CDR3 length is 13 residues. J was trimmed by 7 bases and V by 4 bases; bases with no gene match: 3. This CDR3 reads CAISGQGRQPQHF. The CDR3 bases are TGTGCCATCAGTGGACAGGGGAGGCAGCCCCAGCATTTT.

This clonotype was detected many times. V usage is TRBV2 and J usage is TRBJ2-3; 11 nucleotides match TRBD2. The CDR3 runs to 17 residues. In germline, CDR1 is SNHLY, CDR2 FYNNEI. The J segment lost 0 bases and the V segment lost 3 bases, leaving 5 bases of the junction unmatched. The CDR3 here is CASSDEGLAGSTDTQYF. The CDR3, as DNA: TGTGCCAGCAGTGATGAAGGACTAGCGGGTAGCACAGATACGCAGTATTTT.

This clonotype was found many times. The rearrangement uses TRBV4-1 and TRBJ2-1, with D tentatively TRBD1 or TRBD2 (5 bases each). The CDR3 has 13 residues. Germline assignment: CDR1 MGHRA and CDR2 YSYEKL. The ends were cut back, 3 bases at V and 7 bases at J, with 10 bases in the middle. The CDR3 DNA is TGCGCCAGCAGCCAGGGGGACGGGAATGAGCAGTTCTTC. Amino acids: CASSQGDGNEQFF.

On this clonotype itself: In this CDR3 the conserved last residue, phenylalanine or tryptophan, is missing, so a read error is likely. This chain joins TRBV27 and TRBJ1-6, with D possibly being TRBD1 (5 bases). Germline lookup yields CDR1 MNHEY and CDR2 SMNVEV (reference sequence). With 2 bases removed from V and 4 bases from J, the gap between germline ends came to 12 bases. The CDR3 totals 16 residues. The CDR3 DNA reads as TGTGCCAGCAGTTTAGGGGTAAGGGGTTATAATTCACCCCTCCACTAT. Protein product: CASSLGVRGYNSPLHY.

This clonotype was counted once. Being one base from a much bigger clone, this may be a read error. The chain couples TRBV6-1 to TRBJ2-7; D might be TRBD2 (5 bases). Germline CDR1 and CDR2: MNHNS and SASEGT. CDR3 size: 15 residues. This CDR3 is CASSEAYGGSYGQYF. The DNA of the CDR3 is TGTGCCAGCAGTGAAGCGTACGGAGGATCCTACGGGCAGTACTTC.

In this sample, this clonotype turned up many times. The chain recombines TRBV6-5 with TRBJ1-1; the D gene is possibly TRBD1 (5 bases). Germline values: CDR1 MNHEY, CDR2 SVGAGI. This CDR3 spans 13 amino acids. V was pared by 6 bases and J by 1 base, with 9 bases between. The CDR3 here is CASSQGWNTEAFF. CDR3 coding DNA: TGTGCCAGCAGCCAGGGATGGAACACTGAAGCTTTCTTT.

The chain recombines TRBV7-9 with TRBJ2-2; maybe TRBD1 (5 bases). This CDR3 is built from 14 residues. V was trimmed by 4 bases and J by 5 bases, leaving 11 bases between them. Germline values: CDR1 SEHNR, CDR2 FQNEAQ (reference sequence). CDR3 sequence reads: CASSSSRATGELFF. Written as DNA, the CDR3 is TGTGCCAGCAGCTCGTCCAGGGCGACCGGGGAGCTGTTTTTT.

As regards this clonotype: Given a much more abundant clone one base away, this may be a read error. The chain couples TRBV6-5 to TRBJ2-5; TRBD2 matches 8 bases. The V gene's germline CDR1 is MNHEY and CDR2 SVGAGI. The CDR3 is 17 residues long. The junction had 14 bases not matched to a gene; V was cut back by 5 bases and J by 3 bases. CDR3 amino acids: CASSHRGGARAEETQYF. The CDR3 coding sequence is TGTGCCAGCAGTCACCGGGGGGGGGCTCGGGCGGAAGAGACCCAGTACTTC.

In the case of this clonotype: One base away lies a much larger clone, so this may be a sequencing read error. The rearrangement uses TRBV11-3 and TRBJ2-1; TRBD1 is a possible D gene (6 bases). This CDR3 has 14 amino acids. Germline V gene lookup returns CDR1 SGHNT and CDR2 YENEEA. The CDR3 protein is CASTNRASYDEQFF. The CDR3 bases are TGTGCCAGCACTAACAGGGCGTCCTACGATGAGCAGTTCTTC.

Details on this clonotype: With a much larger clone just one base away, this may be a read error. J is TRBJ2-2 and V is TRBV5-1; possibly TRBD2 for D (5 bases). This CDR3 is 13 amino acids long. Germline CDR1 reads SGHRS; CDR2 reads YFSETQ. DNA of the CDR3: TGCGCCAGTGGGCCCGGAAACACCGGGGAGCTGGTTTTT. It translates to CASGPGNTGELVF.

This clonotype was detected a few times. The chain employs TRBV9 and TRBJ2-5; maybe TRBD2 (6 bases). Trimming stripped 0 bases from V and 1 base from J, with 10 bases between. Germline values: CDR1 SGDLS, CDR2 YYNGEE. The length of the CDR3 is 15 residues. The CDR3 region is CASSVVGGRQETQYF. As DNA, the CDR3 is TGTGCCAGCAGCGTAGTGGGGGGACGCCAAGAGACCCAGTACTTC. Filled out from reference TRBV9 and TRBJ2-5, the complete variable domain reads DSGVTQTPKHLITATGQRVTLRCSPRSGDLSVYWYQQSLDQGLQFLIQYYNGEERAKGNILERFSAQQFPDLHSELNLSSLELGDSALYFCASSVVGGRQETQYFGPGTRLLVL.

The CDR3 sequence: CASSIRDLSSGGAEAFF. The CDR3 nucleotides read TGTGCCAGCAGTATCCGGGACCTATCTTCTGGTGGCGCTGAAGCTTTCTTT. This sequence joins TRBV27 and TRBJ1-1, with TRBD1 as a possible D gene (5 bases). Trimming took 5 bases from V and 6 from J, leaving 25 bases between them. In germline, CDR1 is MNHEY, CDR2 SMNVEV (reference sequence). CDR3 length equals 17 residues.

As regards this clonotype: A much larger clone differs by one base, so this may be a read error. The J gene is TRBJ1-5, the V gene TRBV2; D is perhaps TRBD1 (6 bases). The CDR3 has 15 residues. Trimming shortened V by 8 bases and J by 0 bases, and 14 bases separated the two germline ends. Per the germline V gene, CDR1 is SNHLY and CDR2 is FYNNEI. The CDR3 DNA reads as TGTGCCAGCGGTACGGGACAAAATAGCAATCAGCCCCAGCATTTT. Encoded protein: CASGTGQNSNQPQHF.

The chain has TRBV19 and TRBJ2-7; TRBD2 aligns across 7 bases. V trimming: 3 bases; J trimming: 0 bases; junction bases outside the gene matches: 5. This CDR3 is 15 amino acids long. Germline loops: CDR1 LNHDA, CDR2 SQIVND (reference sequence). The chain's CDR3 is CASSIASGYSYEQYF. CDR3 in DNA: TGTGCCAGTAGTATTGCTAGCGGTTACTCCTACGAGCAGTACTTC.

This clonotype appeared a few times. The gene calls are TRBV20-1 and TRBJ1-2; no clear D. This CDR3 is 10 amino acids long. The germline CDR1 and CDR2 sequences are DFQATT and SNEGSKA (reference sequence). Trimming took 1 base from V and 5 from J, leaving 2 bases between them. CDR3 sequence (DNA): TGCAGTGCTAGAGTGTATGGCTACACCTTC. Encoded protein: CSARVYGYTF.

This clonotype occurred a few times. The genes are TRBV27 and TRBJ2-1; a possible D gene is TRBD2 (6 bases). Trimming left V 8 bases short and J 5 bases short, with 13 bases between. This CDR3 contains 13 residues. Germline V gives CDR1 MNHEY, CDR2 SMNVEV (reference sequence). The CDR3 here is CASGGLFHNEQFF. CDR3 bases: TGTGCCAGCGGGGGACTTTTCCACAATGAGCAGTTCTTC.

This clonotype was seen ten or more times. The chain links TRBV7-6 to TRBJ1-5; tentative D call: TRBD1 (5 bases). Germline V gene sequence: CDR1 SGHVS, CDR2 FNYEAQ. Trimming took off 5 bases at V and 0 bases at J, with 11 bases between the two ends. This CDR3 contains 15 residues. The CDR3 DNA sequence: TGTGCCAGCAGCCGGGACGTGGATAGCAATCAGCCCCAGCATTTT. Translating gives CASSRDVDSNQPQHF.